These 31 T cell receptor beta chains were sequenced from one sample in a study of shared clonotypes between healthy human individuals. Using immunoSEQ multiplex PCR, the repertoire was profiled, and TCRdb retains in-frame clones only, with some absent. Among around 2.3 million clones, 95% were seen once, and the ten largest hold 0.1% to 0.15%. Input material: naive CD4+ T cells sorted from blood. Subset reported: CD45RA+ positively selected. The source is a man aged 18-30 years in good health.

This rearrangement joins TRBV7-3 to TRBJ1-5, with D uncertain. Germline assignment: CDR1 SGHTA and CDR2 FQGTGA. This CDR3 is 13 amino acids long. V was cut by 3 bases and J by 3 bases, with 6 bases left in between. In DNA form, the CDR3 reads TGTGCCAGCAGCTTGAGCCCCAATCAGCCCCAGCATTTT. Translating it yields CASSLSPNQPQHF.

The rearrangement joins TRBV5-4 to TRBJ1-2; tentatively, D is TRBD1 (6 bases). Per the germline V gene, CDR1 is SGHNT and CDR2 is YYREEE (reference sequence). V was shortened by 4 bases and J by 4 bases, with 17 bases between the two germline ends. This CDR3 contains 15 residues. In nucleotides, the CDR3 is TGTGCCAGCAGCCTGGACAGATTAACGACCTATGGCTACACCTTC. As protein: CASSLDRLTTYGYTF.

The chain couples TRBV7-8 to TRBJ2-3; perhaps TRBD2 as D (7 bases). CDR3 length: 16 amino acids. The ends were cut back, 4 bases at V and 1 base at J, with 15 bases in the middle. Germline V gene sequence: CDR1 SGHVS, CDR2 FQNEAQ. The CDR3 DNA reads as TGTGCCAGCAGCTCCCGGGGGGCTCCGCGCACAGATACGCAGTATTTT. Translated: CASSSRGAPRTDTQYF.

The rearrangement joins TRBV28 to TRBJ1-3; 7 nucleotides align to TRBD1. Germline-derived CDR1 and CDR2 are MDHEN and SYDVKM. Trimming cost V 6 bases and J 2 bases; bases outside gene matches: 4. The CDR3 length is 14 residues. CDR3 sequence (DNA): TGTGCCAGCAGAGACAGGGTGACTGGAAACACCATATATTTT. It yields the protein CASRDRVTGNTIYF.

The rearrangement joins TRBV5-1 to TRBJ2-7, with a possible D match to TRBD1 (5 bases). CDR1 is SGHRS, CDR2 YFSETQ, per germline. There are 14 residues in the CDR3. V shed 2 bases and J shed 4 bases, with 13 bases lying between them. In DNA form, the CDR3 reads TGCGCCAGCAGCTTAGGGGCGAGCGCGTACGAGCAGTACTTC. Protein sequence: CASSLGASAYEQYF.

The chain carries TRBV5-4 and TRBJ1-4; 9 nucleotides line up with TRBD1. The germline gives CDR1 SGHNT, CDR2 YYREEE (reference sequence). This CDR3 has 14 residues. The V gene end was trimmed by 3 bases and the J gene end by 5 bases; junction bases not matched to a gene: 2. CDR3 residues: CASSWGTGNEKLFF. In DNA form, the CDR3 reads TGTGCCAGCAGCTGGGGGACAGGGAATGAAAAACTGTTTTTT.

V and J are TRBV9 and TRBJ2-1, with unresolved D. There are 15 residues in the CDR3. V was shortened by 0 bases and J by 8 bases, with 15 bases between the two germline ends. Germline-derived CDR1 and CDR2 are SGDLS and YYNGEE. DNA for the CDR3: TGTGCCAGCAGCGTAGGGACCCTCCCACGGCATGAGCAGTTCTTC. This gives the protein CASSVGTLPRHEQFF.

CDR3 DNA sequence: TGTGCCAGCAGTCGCGGACAGGCCTATGGCTACACCTTC. It yields the protein CASSRGQAYGYTF. The V call is TRBV6-5, the J call TRBJ1-2; 7 nucleotides line up with TRBD1. The germline V gene encodes CDR1 MNHEY and CDR2 SVGAGI. V shed 5 bases and J 4 bases; nucleotides not matched to a gene: 4. This CDR3 region has 13 residues.

The chain employs TRBV5-1 and TRBJ2-5; TRBD1 agrees at 10 bases. Germline V gene lookup returns CDR1 SGHRS and CDR2 YFSETQ. J lost 4 bases, V lost 0 bases, and 3 bases had no gene match. This CDR3 has 15 residues. CDR3 sequence (DNA): TGCGCCAGCAGCTTGGTAGGACAGGGGGGAGAGACCCAGTACTTC. Protein: CASSLVGQGGETQYF.

This clone has more than one count but fewer than ten. The chain is built from TRBV15 and TRBJ1-6; D is ambiguous. Germline V gives CDR1 LNHNV, CDR2 YYDKDF (reference sequence). Trimming pared 0 bases from V and 4 bases from J, leaving 4 bases between. This CDR3 contains 14 residues. The chain's CDR3 is CATSRDPYNSPLHF. DNA for the CDR3: TGTGCCACCAGCAGAGATCCTTATAATTCACCCCTCCACTTT.

A remark on this clone: The sample holds other DNA sequences that translate to the same CDR3. V and J are TRBV28 and TRBJ1-5; D is possibly TRBD1 (6 bases). The germline V and J ends were trimmed by 5 bases and 3 bases, with 11 bases remaining between them. There are 14 residues in the CDR3. CDR1 and CDR2 (germline): MDHEN, SYDVKM. The CDR3 sequence is CASSPTGLNQPQHF. CDR3 coding DNA: TGTGCCAGCAGTCCGACAGGTCTCAATCAGCCCCAGCATTTT.

This chain links TRBV6-6 with TRBJ2-3; the D gene could be TRBD1 or TRBD2 (5 bases each). The CDR3 sequence is 15 residues long. Germline-derived CDR1 and CDR2 are MNHNY and SVGAGI (reference sequence). V lost 6 bases and J lost 3, with 16 bases in between. This chain's CDR3 is CASSLRGVLTDTQYF. In nucleotides, the CDR3 is TGTGCCAGCAGCCTAAGAGGGGTTCTAACAGATACGCAGTATTTT.

The chain couples TRBV7-3 to TRBJ2-1, with D perhaps TRBD1 (6 bases). This CDR3 has 16 residues. The germline gives CDR1 SGHTA, CDR2 FQGTGA. V lost 2 bases and J lost 5, with 16 bases in between. The CDR3 is CASSLGPGTGHNEQFF. The CDR3 DNA follows: TGTGCCAGCAGCTTAGGACCGGGAACAGGGCACAATGAGCAGTTCTTC.

This clone was counted a single time. V usage is TRBV5-1 and J usage is TRBJ1-4; 9 positions agree with TRBD1. Germline V gene data show CDR1 as SGHRS and CDR2 as YFSETQ. The CDR3 loop spans 17 amino acids. V shed 3 bases and J 6 bases; nucleotides not matched to a gene: 12. CDR3 sequence (DNA): TGCGCCAGCAGCTGGTCGGACAGGGGAGAGATGTATGAAAAACTGTTTTTT. It specifies CASSWSDRGEMYEKLFF.

The rearrangement uses TRBV6-6 and TRBJ2-3, with a weak D call TRBD1 (6 bases). The CDR3 spans 14 residues. V gave up 3 bases and J gave up 4 bases, with 11 bases separating them. CDR1 and CDR2 from the germline V gene are MNHNY and SVGAGI (reference sequence). CDR3 amino acids: CASSYRGSSDTQYF. DNA of the CDR3: TGTGCCAGCAGTTATAGGGGGAGTTCAGATACGCAGTATTTT.

The genes are TRBV4-1 and TRBJ2-5; TRBD1 matches at 7 bases. The V gene's germline CDR1 is MGHRA and CDR2 YSYEKL. The CDR3 is made up of 20 amino acids. Trimming at V came to 0 bases and at J to 4 bases, leaving 20 bases not matched to a gene. The CDR3 region is CASSQDRRGPGQLRPETQYF. The CDR3 bases are TGCGCCAGCAGCCAAGATCGACGGGGTCCGGGACAGTTGCGGCCAGAGACCCAGTACTTC.

This clone was seen many times. The gene calls are TRBV4-1 and TRBJ2-3, with D unresolved. CDR3 length: 12 amino acids. Germline CDR1 MGHRA, CDR2 YSYEKL. The ends were cut back, 3 bases at V and 6 bases at J, with 7 bases in the middle. The DNA for the CDR3 is TGCGCCAGCAGCCATGCATATGATACGCAGTATTTT. Translation gives CASSHAYDTQYF.

The chain recombines TRBV19 with TRBJ2-1, with TRBD1 identical over 9 bases. Germline V lookup: CDR1 LNHDA, CDR2 SQIVND (reference sequence). The CDR3 consists of 15 residues. The trim removed 2 bases at V and 8 bases at J, leaving 7 bases unmatched. CDR3 sequence: CASSIQGTGIYEQFF. The DNA of the CDR3 is TGTGCCAGTAGTATACAAGGGACAGGGATTTATGAGCAGTTCTTC.

V gene TRBV19 combines with J gene TRBJ2-3; D uncertain. Germline loops: CDR1 LNHDA, CDR2 SQIVND (reference sequence). CDR3 size: 15 residues. V gave up 6 bases and J gave up 4 bases, with 17 bases separating them. CDR3 residues: CASRRIGFYADTQYF. CDR3 nucleotide sequence: TGTGCCAGTAGAAGAATCGGTTTTTACGCAGATACGCAGTATTTT.

Of note for this clone: The sample carries other DNA sequences with the same CDR3. The gene calls are TRBV6-1 and TRBJ2-5; D perhaps matches TRBD2 (6 bases). The CDR3 sequence is 12 residues long. Germline V CDR1 and CDR2: MNHNS, SASEGT. Deletions cut 6 bases from V and 5 bases from J, with 10 bases between. CDR3 coding DNA: TGTGCCAGCAGGGGGGGTCGGGAGACCCAGTACTTC. It encodes CASRGGRETQYF.

This chain links TRBV18 with TRBJ2-2, with 7 nucleotides matching TRBD1. After removal of 6 bases from V and 4 bases from J, the junction contained 14 bases not matched to a gene. CDR1 KGHSH and CDR2 LQKENI come from the germline V gene. The CDR3 runs to 17 residues. The CDR3 region is CASSGTVRPDLTGELFF. The CDR3 bases are TGTGCCAGCTCGGGGACAGTCCGGCCGGACCTCACCGGGGAGCTGTTTTTT.

The chain recombines TRBV7-9 with TRBJ2-7; D may be TRBD2 (6 bases). The CDR3 consists of 15 residues. Germline CDR1 reads SEHNR; CDR2 reads FQNEAQ (reference sequence). V was cut by 0 bases and J by 2 bases, with 11 bases left in between. The CDR3, as DNA: TGTGCCAGCAGCTTAGCGGGCGGGGCCCCCTACGAGCAGTACTTC. As protein: CASSLAGGAPYEQYF.

The chain is built from TRBV6-6 and TRBJ1-2; D is possibly TRBD1 (5 bases). The CDR3 runs 14 residues. Germline V CDR1 and CDR2: MNHNY, SVGAGI (reference sequence). Trimming stripped 2 bases from V and 6 bases from J, with 13 bases between. Here the CDR3 reads CASSYVSGSDGYTF. The CDR3 region has the DNA TGTGCCAGCAGTTACGTTTCAGGGAGCGATGGCTACACCTTC.

Comment on this clone: The same CDR3 is also encoded by other DNA sequences in this sample. The chain joins TRBV9 to TRBJ2-7; D unclear. V was cut by 0 bases and J by 1 base, with 8 bases left in between. CDR1 is SGDLS, CDR2 YYNGEE, per germline. The CDR3 length is 14 residues. The CDR3 reads CASSVEGGSYEQYF. As DNA, the CDR3 is TGTGCCAGCAGCGTAGAAGGCGGTTCCTACGAGCAGTACTTC. The variable domain in full, completed from reference TRBV9 and TRBJ2-7, reads DSGVTQTPKHLITATGQRVTLRCSPRSGDLSVYWYQQSLDQGLQFLIQYYNGEERAKGNILERFSAQQFPDLHSELNLSSLELGDSALYFCASSVEGGSYEQYFGPGTRLTVT.

The chain uses TRBV6-6 and TRBJ1-2, with 7 nucleotides matching TRBD1. With V trimmed by 8 bases and J by 9 bases, 6 bases remained unmatched. The CDR3 loop spans 11 amino acids. Germline CDR1 MNHNY, CDR2 SVGAGI (reference sequence). CDR3 DNA sequence: TGTGCCAGCCGGGGACAGACGAGCTACACCTTC. It specifies CASRGQTSYTF.

The chain employs TRBV28 and TRBJ2-7, with TRBD1 matching over 8 bases. The CDR3 sequence is 15 residues long. V lost 3 bases and J lost 2; bases outside the gene matches: 6. Germline CDR1 MDHEN, CDR2 SYDVKM. The CDR3 loop reads CASSFERRGPYEQYF. In nucleotides, the CDR3 is TGTGCCAGCAGTTTCGAACGCAGGGGGCCCTACGAGCAGTACTTC. Variable domain in full (rest from reference TRBV28 and TRBJ2-7): DVKVTQSSRYLVKRTGEKVFLECVQDMDHENMFWYRQDPGLGLRLIYFSYDVKMKEKGDIPEGYSVSREKKERFSLILESASTNQTSMYLCASSFERRGPYEQYFGPGTRLTVT.

The chain carries TRBV7-2 and TRBJ1-2; D gene unclear. V was cut by 0 bases and J by 7 bases, with 3 bases left in between. Per germline, CDR1 SGHTA and CDR2 FQGNSA. The CDR3 spans 11 residues. Written as DNA, the CDR3 is TGTGCCAGCAGCTTAGCTTCTGGCTACACCTTC. Protein sequence: CASSLASGYTF.

Comment on this clone: The same CDR3 is also encoded by other DNA sequences in this sample. V gene TRBV28 combines with J gene TRBJ1-5; D might be TRBD1 (6 bases). The CDR3 has 14 amino acids. The ends were cut back, 6 bases at V and 2 bases at J, with 11 bases in the middle. Germline V gene lookup returns CDR1 MDHEN and CDR2 SYDVKM. The CDR3 DNA sequence: TGTGCCAGCAGACTACAGGGTGGCAATCAGCCCCAGCATTTT. Amino acid sequence: CASRLQGGNQPQHF.

This clone occurred once. Sequence at one end of the junction differs from germline and may be a read error. The gene calls are TRBV2 and TRBJ1-6; 7 positions agree with TRBD1. This CDR3 comprises 13 residues. In germline, CDR1 is SNHLY, CDR2 FYNNEI. The CDR3 protein is CASGDREGSPLHF. CDR3 DNA: TGTGCCAGCGGTGACAGGGAGGGTTCACCCCTCCACTTT.

The chain uses TRBV6-1 and TRBJ1-6; D gene unclear. The CDR3 has 14 amino acids. Trimming stripped 8 bases from V and 7 bases from J, with 15 bases between. Germline values: CDR1 MNHNS, CDR2 SASEGT. The CDR3 bases are TGTGCCAGCCTTTTTGGGGTTGTGAATTCACCCCTCCACTTT. As protein: CASLFGVVNSPLHF.

The chain is built from TRBV28 and TRBJ1-2; 10 positions agree with TRBD1. V lost 6 bases and J lost 7; bases outside the gene matches: 5. This CDR3 has 13 amino acids. Germline V gene sequence: CDR1 MDHEN, CDR2 SYDVKM. CDR3 DNA sequence: TGTGCCAGCAGGGTGACAGGGGGCCTTGGCTACACCTTC. Protein product: CASRVTGGLGYTF.